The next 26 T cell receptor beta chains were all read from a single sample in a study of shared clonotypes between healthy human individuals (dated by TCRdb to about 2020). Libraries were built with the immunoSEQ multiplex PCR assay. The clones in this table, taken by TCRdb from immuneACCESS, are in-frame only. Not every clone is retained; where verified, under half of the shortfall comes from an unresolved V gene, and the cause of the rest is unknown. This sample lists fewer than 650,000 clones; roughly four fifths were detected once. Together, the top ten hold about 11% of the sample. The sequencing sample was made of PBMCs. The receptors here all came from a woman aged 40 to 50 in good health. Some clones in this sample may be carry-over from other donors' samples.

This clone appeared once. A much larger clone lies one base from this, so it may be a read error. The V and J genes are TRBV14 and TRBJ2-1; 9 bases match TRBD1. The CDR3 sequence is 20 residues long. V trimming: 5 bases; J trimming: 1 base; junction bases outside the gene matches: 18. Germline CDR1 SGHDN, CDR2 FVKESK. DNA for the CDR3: TGTGCCAGCAGCTTTACGACCGGGACAGGGAGGTTTGAGTCCTACAATGAGCAGTTCTTC. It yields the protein CASSFTTGTGRFESYNEQFF.

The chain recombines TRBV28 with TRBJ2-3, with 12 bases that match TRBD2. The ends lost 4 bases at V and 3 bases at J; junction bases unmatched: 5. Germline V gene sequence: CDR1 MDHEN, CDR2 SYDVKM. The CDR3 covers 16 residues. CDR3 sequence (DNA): TGTGCCAGCAGTTGGGCTAGCGGGAGGGCTACAGATACGCAGTATTTT. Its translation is CASSWASGRATDTQYF.

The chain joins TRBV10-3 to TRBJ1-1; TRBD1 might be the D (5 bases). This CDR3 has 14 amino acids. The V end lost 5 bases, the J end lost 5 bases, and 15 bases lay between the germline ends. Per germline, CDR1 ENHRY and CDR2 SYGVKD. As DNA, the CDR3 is TGTGCCATCAGTCGACCCGGGGGGGGAACTGAAGCTTTCTTT. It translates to CAISRPGGGTEAFF.

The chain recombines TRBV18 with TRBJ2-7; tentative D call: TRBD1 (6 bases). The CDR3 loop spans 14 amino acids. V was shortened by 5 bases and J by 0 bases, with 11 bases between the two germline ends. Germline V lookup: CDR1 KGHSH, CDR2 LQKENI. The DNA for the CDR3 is TGTGCCAGCTCATGGACAGACGACTCCTACGAGCAGTACTTC. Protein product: CASSWTDDSYEQYF.

The CDR3 region is CASSYPDTTNTQYF. The CDR3 DNA reads TGTGCCAGCAGTTACCCGGACACTACTAATACGCAGTATTTT. The chain joins TRBV6-6 to TRBJ2-3; weak D call: TRBD1 (5 bases). Germline loops: CDR1 MNHNY, CDR2 SVGAGI (reference sequence). Deletions cut 2 bases from V and 7 bases from J, with 13 bases between. The CDR3 is made up of 14 amino acids.

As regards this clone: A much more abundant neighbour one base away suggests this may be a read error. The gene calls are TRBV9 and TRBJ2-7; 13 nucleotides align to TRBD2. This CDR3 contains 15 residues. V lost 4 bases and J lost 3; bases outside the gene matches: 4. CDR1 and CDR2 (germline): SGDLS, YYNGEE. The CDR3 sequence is CASSSGLAGVYEQYF. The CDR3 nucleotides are TGTGCCAGCAGCTCAGGACTAGCGGGAGTCTACGAGCAGTACTTC.

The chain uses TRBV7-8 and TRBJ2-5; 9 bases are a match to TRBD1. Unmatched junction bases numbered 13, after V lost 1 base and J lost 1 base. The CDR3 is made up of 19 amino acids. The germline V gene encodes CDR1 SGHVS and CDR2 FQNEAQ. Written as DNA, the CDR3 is TGTGCCAGCAGCTTAGTTGGTCAGTGGGGGGGACAGGGCCAAGAGACCCAGTACTTC. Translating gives CASSLVGQWGGQGQETQYF.

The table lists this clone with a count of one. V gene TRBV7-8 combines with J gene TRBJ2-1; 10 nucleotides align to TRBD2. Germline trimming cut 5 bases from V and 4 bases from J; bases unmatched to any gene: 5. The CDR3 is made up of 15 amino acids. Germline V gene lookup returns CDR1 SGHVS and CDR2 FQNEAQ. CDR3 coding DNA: TGTGCCAGCAGCCCGACTAGCGGGTTGTACAATGAGCAGTTCTTC. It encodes CASSPTSGLYNEQFF.

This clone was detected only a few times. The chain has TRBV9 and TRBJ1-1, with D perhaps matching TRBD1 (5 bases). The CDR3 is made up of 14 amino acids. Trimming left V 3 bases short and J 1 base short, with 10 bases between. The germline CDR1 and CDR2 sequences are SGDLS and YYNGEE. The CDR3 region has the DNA TGTGCCAGCAGCGGAGACAGCGAGAACACTGAAGCTTTCTTT. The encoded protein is CASSGDSENTEAFF.

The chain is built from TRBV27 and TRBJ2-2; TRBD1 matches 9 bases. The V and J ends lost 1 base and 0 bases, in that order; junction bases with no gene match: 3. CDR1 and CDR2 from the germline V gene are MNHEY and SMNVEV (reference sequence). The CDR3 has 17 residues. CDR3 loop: CASSLWGTGTNTGELFF. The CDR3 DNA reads TGTGCCAGCAGTTTATGGGGGACAGGGACGAACACCGGGGAGCTGTTTTTT.

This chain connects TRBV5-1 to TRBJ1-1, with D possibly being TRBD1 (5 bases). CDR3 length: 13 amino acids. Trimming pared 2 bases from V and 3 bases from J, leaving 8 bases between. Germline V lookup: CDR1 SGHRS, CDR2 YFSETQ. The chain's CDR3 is CASSFGGDTEAFF. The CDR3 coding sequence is TGCGCCAGCAGCTTTGGAGGGGACACTGAAGCTTTCTTT.

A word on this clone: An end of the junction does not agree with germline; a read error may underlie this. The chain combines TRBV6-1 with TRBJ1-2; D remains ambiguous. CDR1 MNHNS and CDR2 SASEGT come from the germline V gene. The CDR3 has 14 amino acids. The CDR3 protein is CASREGRTNYGYTF. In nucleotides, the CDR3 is TGTGCCAGCAGGGAAGGACGGACCAACTATGGCTACACCTTC.

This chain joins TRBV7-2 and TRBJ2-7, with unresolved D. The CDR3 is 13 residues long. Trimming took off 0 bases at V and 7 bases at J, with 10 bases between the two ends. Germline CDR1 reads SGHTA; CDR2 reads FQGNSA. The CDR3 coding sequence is TGTGCCAGCAGCTTAGCCTGGGGAATGGAGCAGTACTTC. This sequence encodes CASSLAWGMEQYF.

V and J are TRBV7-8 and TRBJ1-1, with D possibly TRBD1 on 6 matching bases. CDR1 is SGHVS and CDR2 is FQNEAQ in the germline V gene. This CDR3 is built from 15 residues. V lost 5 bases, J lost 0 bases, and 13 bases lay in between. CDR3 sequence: CASSAQGQMNTEAFF. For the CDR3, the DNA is TGTGCCAGCAGCGCACAGGGACAAATGAACACTGAAGCTTTCTTT.

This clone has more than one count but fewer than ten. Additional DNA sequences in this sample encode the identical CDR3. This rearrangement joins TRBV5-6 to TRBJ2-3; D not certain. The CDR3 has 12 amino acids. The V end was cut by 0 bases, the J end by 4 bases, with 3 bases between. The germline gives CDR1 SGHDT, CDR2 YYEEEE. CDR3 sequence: CASSLGSDTQYF. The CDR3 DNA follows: TGTGCCAGCAGCTTGGGGTCAGATACGCAGTATTTT. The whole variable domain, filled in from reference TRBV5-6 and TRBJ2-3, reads DAGVTQSPTHLIKTRGQQVTLRCSPKSGHDTVSWYQQALGQGPQFIFQYYEEEERQRGNFPDRFSGHQFPNYSSELNVNALLLGDSALYLCASSLGSDTQYFGPGTRLTVL.

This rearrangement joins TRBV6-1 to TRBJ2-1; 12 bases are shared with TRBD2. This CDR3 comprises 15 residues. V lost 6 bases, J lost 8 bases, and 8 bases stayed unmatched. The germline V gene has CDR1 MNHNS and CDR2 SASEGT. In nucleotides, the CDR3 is TGTGCCAGCAGGGCGACTAGCGGGAGTAACTATGAGCAGTTCTTC. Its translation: CASRATSGSNYEQFF.

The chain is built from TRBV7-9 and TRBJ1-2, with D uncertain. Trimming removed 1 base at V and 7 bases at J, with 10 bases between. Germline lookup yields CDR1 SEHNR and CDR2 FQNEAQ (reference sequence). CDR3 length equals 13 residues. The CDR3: CASSLVGESGYTF. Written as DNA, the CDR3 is TGTGCCAGCAGCTTAGTTGGGGAGAGTGGCTACACCTTC.

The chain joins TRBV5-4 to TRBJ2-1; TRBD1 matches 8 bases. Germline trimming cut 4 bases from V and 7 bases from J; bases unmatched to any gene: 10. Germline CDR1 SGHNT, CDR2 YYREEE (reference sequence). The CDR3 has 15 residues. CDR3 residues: CASSIGQGSFNEQFF. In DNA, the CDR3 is TGTGCCAGCAGCATCGGACAGGGAAGTTTTAATGAGCAGTTCTTC.

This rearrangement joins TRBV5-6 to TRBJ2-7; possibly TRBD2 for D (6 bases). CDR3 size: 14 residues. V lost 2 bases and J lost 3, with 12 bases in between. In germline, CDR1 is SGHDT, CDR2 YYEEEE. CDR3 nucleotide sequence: TGTGCCAGCAGCTTTGCGGGGTCCTACTACGAGCAGTACTTC. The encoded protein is CASSFAGSYYEQYF. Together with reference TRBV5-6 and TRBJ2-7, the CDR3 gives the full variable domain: DAGVTQSPTHLIKTRGQQVTLRCSPKSGHDTVSWYQQALGQGPQFIFQYYEEEERQRGNFPDRFSGHQFPNYSSELNVNALLLGDSALYLCASSFAGSYYEQYFGPGTRLTVT.

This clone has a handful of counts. CDR3 in amino acids: CASDDRGSVNTEAFF. The CDR3 DNA follows: TGTGCCAGTGACGACAGGGGCTCTGTGAACACTGAAGCTTTCTTT. The chain uses TRBV19 and TRBJ1-1; TRBD1 aligns across 8 bases. Germline CDR1 reads LNHDA; CDR2 reads SQIVND (reference sequence). The junction had 8 bases not matched to a gene; V was cut back by 8 bases and J by 0 bases. This CDR3 comprises 15 residues.

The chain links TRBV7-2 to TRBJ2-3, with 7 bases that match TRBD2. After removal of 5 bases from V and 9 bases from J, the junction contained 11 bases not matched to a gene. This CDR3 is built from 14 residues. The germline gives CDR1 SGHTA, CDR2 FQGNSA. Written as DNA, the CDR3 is TGTGCCAGCAGCCCTGGGACTACCTCGTGGACGCAGTATTTT. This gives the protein CASSPGTTSWTQYF.

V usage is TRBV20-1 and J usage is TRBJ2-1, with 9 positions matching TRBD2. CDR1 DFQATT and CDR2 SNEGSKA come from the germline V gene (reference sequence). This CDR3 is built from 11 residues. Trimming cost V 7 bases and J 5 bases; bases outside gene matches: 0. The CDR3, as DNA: TGCAGTGTAGCGGGAGACAATGAGCAGTTCTTC. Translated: CSVAGDNEQFF.

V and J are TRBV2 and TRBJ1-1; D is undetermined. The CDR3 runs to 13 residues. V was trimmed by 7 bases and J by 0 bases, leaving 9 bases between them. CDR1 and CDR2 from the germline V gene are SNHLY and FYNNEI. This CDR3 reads CASMEEMNTEAFF. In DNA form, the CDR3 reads TGTGCCAGCATGGAGGAGATGAACACTGAAGCTTTCTTT.

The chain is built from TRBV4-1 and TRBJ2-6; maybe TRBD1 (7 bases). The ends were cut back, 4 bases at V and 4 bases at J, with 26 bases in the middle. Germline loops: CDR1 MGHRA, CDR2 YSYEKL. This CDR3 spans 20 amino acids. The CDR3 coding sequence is TGCGCCAGCAGCCGATCCCCCCGACAGGGAGGTTCGGGGGGGGCCAACGTCCTGACTTTC. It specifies CASSRSPRQGGSGGANVLTF.

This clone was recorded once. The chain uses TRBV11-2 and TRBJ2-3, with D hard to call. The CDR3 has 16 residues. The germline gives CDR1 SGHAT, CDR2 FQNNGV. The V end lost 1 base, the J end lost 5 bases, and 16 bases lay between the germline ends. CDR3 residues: CASSLVHLISVDTQYF. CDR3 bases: TGTGCCAGCAGCTTAGTGCATCTCATCTCGGTAGATACGCAGTATTTT.

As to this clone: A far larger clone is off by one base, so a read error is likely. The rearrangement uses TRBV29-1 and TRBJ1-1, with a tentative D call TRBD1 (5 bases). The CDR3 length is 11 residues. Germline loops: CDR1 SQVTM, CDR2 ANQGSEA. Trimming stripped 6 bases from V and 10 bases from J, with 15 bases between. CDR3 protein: CSVSRQRAAFF. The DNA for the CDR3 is TGCAGCGTGTCGCGACAGCGCGCAGCTTTCTTT.